These 21 T cell receptor beta chains were sequenced from one sample in a study of brain T cells in children with intractable seizures. Sequencing was performed with immunoSEQ multiplex PCR; in TCRdb, only in-frame clones are kept and a portion is missing. The repertoire includes 340,000 or so clones, 93% of them detected once, and 5.5% to 6% sits in the top ten. This sample's time point: blood from clinic visit 5 months post-surgery; TSC patient then seizure free. Sequencing was performed on peripheral blood, taken about 5 months after surgery. These receptors came from a boy in the first two years of life with tuberous sclerosis and intractable seizures.

In its sample, this clone was seen once. The genes are TRBV29-1 and TRBJ1-3; 12 bases map to TRBD1. Germline assignment: CDR1 SQVTM and CDR2 ANQGSEA. This CDR3 is 14 amino acids long. V was pared by 6 bases and J by 4 bases, with 4 bases of the junction left unmatched. CDR3 in amino acids: CSVRDRGQGNTIYF. CDR3 nucleotide sequence: TGCAGCGTGCGGGACAGGGGGCAAGGAAACACCATATATTTT.

The gene calls are TRBV7-2 and TRBJ2-6; the D gene could be TRBD1 or TRBD2 (5 bases each). Germline V lookup: CDR1 SGHTA, CDR2 FQGNSA. CDR3 size: 18 residues. Trimming took 3 bases from V and 4 from J, leaving 19 bases between them. CDR3: CASSFRGVFVGGANVLTF. As DNA, the CDR3 is TGTGCCAGCAGCTTTAGAGGGGTGTTCGTCGGAGGGGCCAACGTCCTGACTTTC.

V gene TRBV24-1 combines with J gene TRBJ2-1, with D perhaps assigned TRBD1 or TRBD2 (5 bases each). The CDR3 sequence is 16 residues long. Trimming stripped 1 base from V and 6 bases from J, with 15 bases between. Germline V gene sequence: CDR1 KGHDR, CDR2 SFDVKD. Here the CDR3 reads CATSDFGASGRNEQFF. DNA for the CDR3: TGTGCCACCAGTGATTTCGGGGCCTCAGGGCGCAATGAGCAGTTCTTC.

The CDR3 sequence is CASSSASGGYSTDTQYF. The CDR3 coding sequence is TGCGCCAGCAGCTCAGCTAGCGGGGGTTATAGCACAGATACGCAGTATTTT. This chain uses TRBV5-1 with TRBJ2-3, with 10 bases fitting TRBD2. CDR1 and CDR2 from the germline V gene are SGHRS and YFSETQ. V gave up 3 bases and J gave up 0 bases; unmatched junction bases: 7. The CDR3 length is 17 residues.

This clone was seen once. This rearrangement joins TRBV6-5 to TRBJ2-7, with a tentative D call TRBD1 (5 bases). Deletions cut 6 bases from V and 5 bases from J, with 8 bases between. The CDR3 runs 11 residues. Germline V gene sequence: CDR1 MNHEY, CDR2 SVGAGI. The CDR3 here is CASSQGNEQYF. Here the CDR3 DNA reads TGTGCCAGCAGCCAGGGAAACGAGCAGTACTTC.

The chain links TRBV11-3 to TRBJ1-1, with 7 bases matching TRBD1. The J segment lost 12 bases and the V segment lost 5 bases, leaving 12 bases of the junction unmatched. The germline V gene encodes CDR1 SGHNT and CDR2 YENEEA. This CDR3 spans 13 amino acids. CDR3 amino acids: CASSPNPGQRPFF. CDR3 nucleotides: TGTGCCAGCAGCCCCAACCCGGGACAGCGACCTTTCTTT.

J is TRBJ2-5 and V is TRBV21-1. TRBV21-1 is annotated as a pseudogene. This CDR3 spans 13 amino acids. The CDR3 sequence: CASSKPGEETQYF. DNA for the CDR3: TGTGCCAGCAGCAAGCCTGGGGAAGAGACCCAGTACTTC.

This clone was seen once. The V call is TRBV7-3, the J call TRBJ2-7; D ambiguous. This CDR3 spans 14 amino acids. V was cut by 7 bases and J by 1 base, with 14 bases left in between. Germline loops: CDR1 SGHTA, CDR2 FQGTGA. Written as DNA, the CDR3 is TGTGCCAGCACCCCAGGAGTAGGGTCCTACGAGCAGTACTTC. It encodes CASTPGVGSYEQYF.

The chain has TRBV3-1 (or the pseudogene TRBV3-2) and TRBJ2-5; D tentatively reads TRBD1 or TRBD2 (7 bases each). Germline CDR1 reads LGHDT; CDR2 reads YNNKEL (reference sequence). The CDR3 extends over 16 amino acids. V was pared by 4 bases and J by 5 bases, with 20 bases between. DNA for the CDR3: TGTGCCAGCAGCCCCTTTGGAGGGGGCGGGGGTGAGACCCAGTACTTC. Translation gives CASSPFGGGGGETQYF.

The chain joins TRBV27 to TRBJ2-7; 9 bases agree with TRBD1. V trimming: 10 bases; J trimming: 3 bases; junction bases outside the gene matches: 4. Looked up from germline, CDR1 is MNHEY and CDR2 is SMNVEV (reference sequence). There are 12 residues in the CDR3. The CDR3 region has the DNA TGTGCCACCCGGGACAGGGACTACGAGCAGTACTTC. This gives the protein CATRDRDYEQYF.

The gene calls are TRBV6-6 and TRBJ1-4; 8 nucleotides align to TRBD1. This CDR3 comprises 14 residues. Trimming at V came to 4 bases and at J to 6 bases, leaving 4 bases not matched to a gene. The germline CDR1 and CDR2 sequences are MNHNY and SVGAGI (reference sequence). CDR3 nucleotide sequence: TGTGCCAGCAGTTCTGGACAGGGTCATGAAAAACTGTTTTTT. Amino acids: CASSSGQGHEKLFF.

The V and J genes are TRBV9 and TRBJ2-1; perhaps TRBD2 as D (6 bases). From germline, CDR1 is SGDLS and CDR2 YYNGEE. The CDR3 is made up of 18 amino acids. V was cut by 0 bases and J by 7 bases, with 23 bases left in between. CDR3 residues: CASSVATRGLAFRNEQFF. CDR3 coding DNA: TGTGCCAGCAGCGTAGCTACAAGGGGACTTGCATTCCGGAATGAGCAGTTCTTC.

This chain connects TRBV2 to TRBJ2-2; D is unresolved. CDR1 is SNHLY, CDR2 FYNNEI, per germline. The CDR3 consists of 14 residues. The V and J ends lost 5 bases and 1 base respectively, with 8 bases between them. The DNA of the CDR3 is TGTGCCAGCAGTCCATTGGGGAACACCGGGGAGCTGTTTTTT. Amino acids: CASSPLGNTGELFF.

The V call is TRBV11-3, the J call TRBJ2-5, with 14 bases identical to TRBD2. The junction had 7 bases not matched to a gene; V was cut back by 0 bases and J by 4 bases. From germline, CDR1 is SGHNT and CDR2 YENEEA. The CDR3 has 18 residues. CDR3: CASSLDPRLAGGRETQYF. CDR3 sequence (DNA): TGTGCCAGCAGCTTAGATCCCCGACTAGCGGGAGGGCGAGAGACCCAGTACTTC.

The V call is TRBV6-1, the J call TRBJ2-1, with D possibly matching TRBD2 (6 bases). Per germline, CDR1 MNHNS and CDR2 SASEGT. The CDR3 spans 12 residues. V lost 3 bases and J lost 8, with 8 bases in between. CDR3 in DNA: TGTGCCAGCAGTGAGTTAGCGGATGAGCAGTTCTTC. This encodes CASSELADEQFF.

With respect to this clone: This sample also contains other DNA sequences that code for the same CDR3. The rearrangement uses TRBV12-3 or TRBV12-4 and TRBJ2-1; 9 nucleotides line up with TRBD1. The CDR3 has 13 residues. Trimming at V came to 6 bases and at J to 6 bases, leaving 3 bases not matched to a gene. This CDR3 is CASSPTGGNEQFF. The CDR3 DNA sequence: TGTGCCAGCAGCCCGACAGGGGGCAATGAGCAGTTCTTC.

The CDR3 DNA follows: TGTGCCAGCAGCCACCCCTCGCAGGTGGGCACTGAAGCTTTCTTT. Residues: CASSHPSQVGTEAFF. This rearrangement joins TRBV6-5 to TRBJ1-1; D gene ambiguous. V dropped 6 bases and J dropped 4 bases, with 18 bases sitting between them. Per germline, CDR1 MNHEY and CDR2 SVGAGI. The CDR3 sequence is 15 residues long.

Note on this clone: Relative to the germline gene, one junction end is altered; a read error may explain this. The V and J genes are TRBV7-7 and TRBJ2-3; 9 bases match TRBD2. The germline CDR1 and CDR2 sequences are SSHAT and FNYEAQ (reference sequence). The length of the CDR3 is 16 residues. CDR3 coding DNA: TGTGCTAGCAGCTTAGGCACTAGCGGGTCGGTAGATACGCAGTATTTT. This sequence encodes CASSLGTSGSVDTQYF. Full variable domain (rest looked up from reference TRBV7-7 and TRBJ2-3): GAGVSQSPRYKVTKRGQDVTLRCDPISSHATLYWYQQALGQGPEFLTYFNYEAQPDKSGLPSDRFSAERPEGSISTLTIQRTEQRDSAMYRCASSLGTSGSVDTQYFGPGTRLTVL.

This sequence joins TRBV5-1 and TRBJ2-2, with TRBD1 identical over 8 bases. CDR3 length: 14 amino acids. V gave up 4 bases and J gave up 6 bases; unmatched junction bases: 5. Germline lookup yields CDR1 SGHRS and CDR2 YFSETQ. This CDR3 reads CASSPPTGAGELFF. The CDR3 coding sequence is TGCGCCAGCAGCCCCCCGACAGGGGCCGGGGAGCTGTTTTTT. The full variable domain, with the rest looked up from reference TRBV5-1 and TRBJ2-2, is KAGVTQTPRYLIKTRGQQVTLSCSPISGHRSVSWYQQTPGQGLQFLFEYFSETQRNKGNFPGRFSGRQFSNSRSEMNVSTLELGDSALYLCASSPPTGAGELFFGEGSRLTVL.

CDR3 in amino acids: CASSHTIGLAPTYEQYF. The CDR3, as DNA: TGTGCCAGCAGCCACACGATAGGACTAGCGCCTACCTACGAGCAGTACTTC. This rearrangement joins TRBV7-2 to TRBJ2-7, with TRBD2 identical over 9 bases. Germline trimming cut 5 bases from V and 2 bases from J; bases unmatched to any gene: 13. The CDR3 length is 17 residues. Germline V gene sequence: CDR1 SGHTA, CDR2 FQGNSA.

The chain uses TRBV19 and TRBJ1-1, with D unclear. Germline V CDR1 and CDR2: LNHDA, SQIVND (reference sequence). The CDR3 contains 15 residues. With 4 bases removed from V and 2 bases from J, the gap between germline ends came to 14 bases. This CDR3 reads CASSRLELLNTEAFF. Written as DNA, the CDR3 is TGTGCCAGTAGTAGGCTCGAATTACTAAACACTGAAGCTTTCTTT.